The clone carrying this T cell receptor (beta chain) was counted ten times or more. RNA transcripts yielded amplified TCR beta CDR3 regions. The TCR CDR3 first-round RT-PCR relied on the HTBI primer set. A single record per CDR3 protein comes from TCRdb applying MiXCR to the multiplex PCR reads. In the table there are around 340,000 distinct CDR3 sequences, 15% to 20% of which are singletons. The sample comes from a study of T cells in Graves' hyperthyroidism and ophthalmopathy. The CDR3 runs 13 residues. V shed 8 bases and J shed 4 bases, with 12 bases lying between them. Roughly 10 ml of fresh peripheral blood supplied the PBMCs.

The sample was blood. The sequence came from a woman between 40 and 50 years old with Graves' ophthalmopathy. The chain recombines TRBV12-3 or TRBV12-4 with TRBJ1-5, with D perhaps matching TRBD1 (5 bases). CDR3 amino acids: CASSWGENQPQHF. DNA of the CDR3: TGTGCCAGCTCGTGGGGCGAGAATCAGCCCCAGCATTTT.